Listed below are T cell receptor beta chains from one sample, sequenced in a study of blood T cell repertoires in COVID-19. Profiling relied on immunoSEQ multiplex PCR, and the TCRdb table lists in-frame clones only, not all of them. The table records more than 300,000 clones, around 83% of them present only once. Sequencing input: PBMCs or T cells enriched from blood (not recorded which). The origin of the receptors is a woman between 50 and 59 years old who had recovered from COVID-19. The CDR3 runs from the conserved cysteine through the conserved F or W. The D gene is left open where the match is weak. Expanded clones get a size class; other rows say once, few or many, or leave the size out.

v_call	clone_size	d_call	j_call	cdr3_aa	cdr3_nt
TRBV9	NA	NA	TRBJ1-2	CASSTRTAGNYGYTF	TGTGCCAGCAGCACCCGGACAGCCGGAAACTATGGCTACACCTTC
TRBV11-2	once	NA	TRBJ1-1	CASSLGQFTMNTEAFF	TGTGCCAGCAGCTTAGGACAGTTCACAATGAACACTGAAGCTTTCTTT
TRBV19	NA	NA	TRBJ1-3	CASTGQGIQSGNTIYF	TGTGCCAGTACGGGGCAGGGGATCCAATCTGGAAACACCATATATTTT
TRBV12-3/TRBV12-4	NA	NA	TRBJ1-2	CASSSSTANGYTF	TGTGCCAGCAGTTCGTCGACTGCCAATGGCTACACCTTC
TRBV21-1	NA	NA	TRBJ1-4	CASVLSPEKLFF	TGTGCCAGCGTCTTGTCTCCTGAAAAACTGTTTTTT
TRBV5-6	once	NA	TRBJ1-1	CASTAGQVANTEAFF	TGTGCCAGCACGGCAGGGCAGGTCGCGAACACTGAAGCTTTCTTT
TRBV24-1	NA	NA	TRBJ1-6	CATTEVFDSPLHF	TGTGCCACCACCGAGGTTTTTGATTCACCCCTCCACTTT
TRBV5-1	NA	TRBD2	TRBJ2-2	CASSLLAGNTGELFF	TGCGCCAGCAGCTTGTTAGCGGGGAACACCGGGGAGCTGTTTTTT
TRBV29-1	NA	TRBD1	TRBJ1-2	CSVERQGDLGYTF	TGCAGCGTTGAGCGACAGGGGGACCTTGGCTACACCTTC
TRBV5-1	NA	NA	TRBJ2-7	CASKAGSMSYEQYF	TGCGCCAGCAAAGCGGGCAGCATGTCCTACGAGCAGTACTTC
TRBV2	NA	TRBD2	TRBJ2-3	CASGLAESTDTQYF	TGTGCCAGCGGACTAGCGGAAAGCACAGATACGCAGTATTTT
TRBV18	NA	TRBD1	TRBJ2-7	CASSPDRGIYEQYF	TGTGCCAGCTCACCAGACAGGGGGATCTACGAGCAGTACTTC
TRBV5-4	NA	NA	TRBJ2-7	CASSWNRVGEQYF	TGTGCCAGCAGTTGGAACAGGGTTGGGGAGCAGTACTTC
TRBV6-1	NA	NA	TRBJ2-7	CASSDMFSGYSYEQYF	TGTGCCAGCAGTGATATGTTTTCAGGTTACTCCTACGAGCAGTACTTC
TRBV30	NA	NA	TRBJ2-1	CAWSGLGEYNEQFF	TGTGCCTGGAGTGGCCTAGGGGAATACAATGAGCAGTTCTTC
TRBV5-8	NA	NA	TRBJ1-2	CASSLWASYGYTF	TGTGCCAGCAGCTTGTGGGCCAGCTATGGCTACACCTTC
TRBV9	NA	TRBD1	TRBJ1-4	CASSVEGTGGEKLFF	TGTGCCAGCAGCGTAGAAGGGACAGGGGGTGAAAAACTGTTTTTT
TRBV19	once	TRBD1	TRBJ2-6	CASNDRGSGANVLTF	TGTGCCAGTAACGACAGGGGTAGTGGGGCCAACGTCCTGACTTTC
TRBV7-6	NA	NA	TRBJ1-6	CASSLTENSPLHF	TGTGCCAGCAGCTTAACGGAGAATTCACCCCTCCACTTT
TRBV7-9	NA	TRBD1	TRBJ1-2	CASSWTRGTGGGYTF	TGTGCCAGCAGCTGGACCAGAGGGACAGGGGGCGGCTACACCTTC
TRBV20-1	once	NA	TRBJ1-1	CSARADIEAFF	TGCAGTGCTAGGGCCGACATTGAAGCTTTCTTT
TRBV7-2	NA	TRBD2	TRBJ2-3	CASSSSGTRTDTQYF	TGTGCCAGCAGCTCAAGCGGGACCCGCACAGATACGCAGTATTTT
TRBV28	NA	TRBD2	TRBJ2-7	CASSLGAGEWNEQYF	TGTGCCAGCAGTTTAGGAGCGGGAGAATGGAACGAGCAGTACTTC
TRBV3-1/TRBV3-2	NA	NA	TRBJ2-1	CASSQDAASYNEQFF	TGTGCCAGCAGCCAAGATGCGGCCTCCTACAATGAGCAGTTCTTC
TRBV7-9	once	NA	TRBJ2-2	CASSRRGTGELFF	TGTGCCAGCAGCCGGAGGGGCACCGGGGAGCTGTTTTTT
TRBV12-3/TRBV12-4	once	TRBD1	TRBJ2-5	CASSRGSQETQYF	TGTGCCAGCAGCAGGGGGAGTCAAGAGACCCAGTACTTC
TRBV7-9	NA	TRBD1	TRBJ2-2	CASSPLGQKRGELFF	TGTGCCAGCAGCCCCTTGGGACAGAAGAGGGGGGAGCTGTTTTTT
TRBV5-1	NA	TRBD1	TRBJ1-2	CASSPTGMESGYTF	TGCGCCAGCAGCCCGACAGGGATGGAGTCTGGCTACACCTTC
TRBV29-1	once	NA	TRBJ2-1	CSVEDPALNEQFF	TGCAGCGTTGAAGACCCCGCACTCAATGAGCAGTTCTTC